This TCR beta chain was documented in a study of persistence of HIV-infected CD4 T cells. Background on the study: Median time on suppressive ART was more than seven years. Blood samples, up to about 200 mL, came from multiple time points, except two leukapheresis donors sampled once.

As regards this clone: Its antigen is undetermined.

Study-wide results and limits: TCR oligoclonality correlated with proviral oligoclonality in the same sorted populations. CMV- and Gag-responding cells had lower TCRbeta richness than CD3/CD28-responding cells.

The immunoSEQ assay was version 4, run in survey mode. Method: immunoSEQ multiplex PCR; TCRdb's copy keeps in-frame clones and lacks some. The sample records more than 35,000 clones, approximately 90% being singletons. Anti-CD3/anti-CD28 beads served as a nonspecific positive control stimulus. Responding CD4+ T cells were sorted by upregulation of both CD40 ligand and CD69. With 5 bases clipped from V and 8 bases from J, the junction kept 6 bases outside the gene matches. CDR1 is MDHEN, CDR2 SYDVKM, per germline. The CDR3 has 14 residues. The sample here was CD4+ T cells sorted from PBMCs after approximately 20-hour stimulation, taken from a patient who received antiretroviral therapy. The receptor comes from an adult man with HIV who was CMV-seropositive. J is TRBJ1-4 and V is TRBV28, with 9 bases fitting TRBD1. As DNA, the CDR3 is TGTGCCAGCAGTGGGGGACAGGGATGGGAAAAACTGTTTTTT. This encodes CASSGGQGWEKLFF. The full variable domain, completed using reference TRBV28 and TRBJ1-4, is DVKVTQSSRYLVKRTGEKVFLECVQDMDHENMFWYRQDPGLGLRLIYFSYDVKMKEKGDIPEGYSVSREKKERFSLILESASTNQTSMYLCASSGGQGWEKLFFGSGTQLSVL.